These 20 T cell receptor beta chains were all obtained from the same sample, sequenced in a study of Graves' ophthalmopathy and Graves' hyperthyroidism. Transcripts of RNA were the source for amplifying TCR beta CDR3 regions. RT-PCR with HTBI primers came first, then second-round multiplex PCR. MiXCR, applied by TCRdb to the multiplex PCR reads, yields one record per CDR3 protein. The sample records about 550,000 distinct CDR3 sequences, about 35% being singletons. The specimen sequenced was peripheral blood or thyroid tissue (not recorded which). The receptors come from an adult man with Graves' hyperthyroidism.

This clonotype was seen ten or more times. The chain links TRBV2 to TRBJ2-3; 11 positions agree with TRBD2. The CDR3 contains 15 residues. Germline values: CDR1 SNHLY, CDR2 FYNNEI. V trimming: 4 bases; J trimming: 3 bases; junction bases outside the gene matches: 3. The CDR3 loop reads CASSVTSGTTDTQYF. The CDR3, as DNA: TGTGCCAGCAGTGTGACTAGCGGGACGACAGATACGCAGTATTTT.

Ten or more counts support this clonotype. V usage is TRBV6-5 and J usage is TRBJ1-2, with TRBD1 as a possible D gene (6 bases). Germline-derived CDR1 and CDR2 are MNHEY and SVGAGI. The CDR3 loop spans 13 amino acids. V gave up 7 bases and J gave up 3 bases, with 12 bases separating them. CDR3 residues: CASNTGSDYGYTF. CDR3 in DNA: TGTGCCAGCAATACAGGGTCTGACTATGGCTACACCTTC.

This sequence joins TRBV7-9 and TRBJ2-5; 11 positions match TRBD2. Germline-derived CDR1 and CDR2 are SEHNR and FQNEAQ (reference sequence). J was trimmed by 2 bases and V by 5 bases; bases with no gene match: 7. The CDR3 covers 16 residues. The CDR3 DNA follows: TGTGCCAGCAGCGAGACGACTAGCGGGACACAAGAGACCCAGTACTTC. Protein product: CASSETTSGTQETQYF.

The gene calls are TRBV20-1 and TRBJ2-7; D could derive from TRBD1 or TRBD2 (5 bases each). The J call could be wrong; TRBJ2-1 is a better fit for the DNA end. Germline CDR1 is DFQATT and CDR2 is SNEGSKA (reference sequence). The CDR3 contains 14 residues. The CDR3 is CSASRDGLENEQFF. In DNA form, the CDR3 reads TGCAGTGCCTCGAGGGACGGACTCGAAAATGAGCAGTTCTTC.

Concerning this clonotype itself: This sequence may be a read error, since a much larger clone differs from it by one base. The V gene is TRBV7-2, the J gene TRBJ2-7; 10 positions match TRBD1. Germline V gene lookup returns CDR1 SGHTA and CDR2 FQGNSA. V lost 7 bases to trimming and J lost 3 bases; unmatched junction nucleotides: 6. This CDR3 is 14 amino acids long. In DNA form, the CDR3 reads TGTGCCAGCACCTCGGACAGGGGGGACTACGAGCAGTACTTC. The encoded protein is CASTSDRGDYEQYF.

This rearrangement joins TRBV20-1 to TRBJ2-2, with D perhaps matching TRBD1 (6 bases). Germline V gives CDR1 DFQATT, CDR2 SNEGSKA (reference sequence). This CDR3 has 13 amino acids. The ends were cut back, 7 bases at V and 7 bases at J, with 16 bases in the middle. The chain's CDR3 is CSVPRPGDGELFF. The CDR3 bases are TGCAGTGTCCCTCGGCCAGGGGACGGGGAGCTGTTTTTT.

The rearrangement joins TRBV7-9 to TRBJ2-7; 8 nucleotides align to TRBD1. The CDR3 has 14 residues. Germline trimming cut 6 bases from V and 1 base from J; bases unmatched to any gene: 5. In germline, CDR1 is SEHNR, CDR2 FQNEAQ (reference sequence). The CDR3 DNA reads as TGTGCCAGCAGACCGACAGGGGTTTCCTACGAGCAGTACTTC. Its protein is CASRPTGVSYEQYF.

This sequence joins TRBV29-1 and TRBJ1-2; 10 bases align to TRBD1. Germline CDR1 and CDR2: SQVTM and ANQGSEA. The CDR3 totals 11 residues. V was clipped by 8 bases and J by 6 bases; unmatched bases: 3. CDR3 sequence (DNA): TGCAGCTTGGACAGGGGGAATGGCTACACCTTC. Translation gives CSLDRGNGYTF. Full variable domain (missing parts from reference TRBV29-1 and TRBJ1-2): SAVISQKPSRDICQRGTSLTIQCQVDSQVTMMFWYRQQPGQSLTLIATANQGSEATYESGFVIDKFPISRPNLTFSTLTVSNMSPEDSSIYLCSLDRGNGYTFGSGTRLTVV.

This rearrangement joins TRBV29-1 to TRBJ2-7, with D tentatively TRBD2 (6 bases). The J call is in doubt because the DNA end fits TRBJ2-1 better. Per germline, CDR1 SQVTM and CDR2 ANQGSEA. The CDR3 has 15 residues. The DNA for the CDR3 is TGCAGCGCGCATGGATTGGGGGGATCTAAGCATGAGCAGTTCTTC. It encodes CSAHGLGGSKHEQFF.

This clonotype was detected many times. V is TRBV12-3 or TRBV12-4 and J is TRBJ1-2; D not resolved. The CDR3 length is 14 residues. V gave up 6 bases and J gave up 3 bases, with 14 bases separating them. CDR3 nucleotides: TGTGCCAGCAGCCCTACTGGACGGGACTATGGCTACACCTTC. It translates to CASSPTGRDYGYTF.

This clonotype was observed at least ten times. The CDR3: CASSYLGGLDTGELFF. DNA for the CDR3: TGTGCCAGCAGCTACCTCGGGGGGCTCGACACCGGGGAGCTGTTTTTT. This chain joins TRBV12-3 or TRBV12-4 and TRBJ2-2; TRBD2 might be the D (7 bases). The CDR3 has 16 amino acids. V was trimmed by 6 bases and J by 3 bases, leaving 17 bases between them.

CDR3 DNA sequence: TGCAGCGTTGAAGATACGGACAGGGGCGGGGCTGAAGCTTTCTTT. Residues: CSVEDTDRGGAEAFF. The gene calls are TRBV29-1 and TRBJ1-1; TRBD1 agrees at 9 bases. Germline lookup yields CDR1 SQVTM and CDR2 ANQGSEA. The ends lost 0 bases at V and 6 bases at J; junction bases unmatched: 8. This CDR3 is 15 amino acids long.

This clonotype came up many times. This rearrangement joins TRBV5-5 to TRBJ2-1; 13 bases are shared with TRBD2. Germline V gives CDR1 SGHKS, CDR2 YYEKEE (reference sequence). V shed 4 bases, J shed 6 bases, and the junction held 13 bases outside the gene matches. The CDR3 has 18 amino acids. CDR3 nucleotides: TGTGCCAGCAGCCAGACTAGCGGGAGGCCCTCTCTCGGCAATGAGCAGTTCTTC. This encodes CASSQTSGRPSLGNEQFF.

The chain carries TRBV12-3 or TRBV12-4 and TRBJ1-4; tentative D call: TRBD1 (6 bases). Trimming took off 5 bases at V and 6 bases at J, with 10 bases between the two ends. The CDR3 contains 13 residues. Written as DNA, the CDR3 is TGTGCCAGCAGTAAACAGGGAGATGAAAAACTGTTTTTT. Residues: CASSKQGDEKLFF.

Many counts were recorded for this clonotype. This rearrangement joins TRBV12-3 or TRBV12-4 to TRBJ1-1; unclear D gene. The CDR3 is made up of 13 amino acids. V lost 1 base, J lost 6 bases, and 9 bases lay in between. The CDR3, as DNA: TGTGCCAGCAGTTTAGGTGTCCCATCTGAAGCTTTCTTT. This sequence encodes CASSLGVPSEAFF.

The chain recombines TRBV27 with TRBJ1-1; D ambiguous. Looked up from germline, CDR1 is MNHEY and CDR2 is SMNVEV (reference sequence). The V end lost 0 bases, the J end lost 0 bases, and 11 bases lay between the germline ends. The CDR3 runs to 16 residues. The CDR3 spells CASSLSHSLLNTEAFF. DNA for the CDR3: TGTGCCAGCAGTTTATCGCACAGTTTGCTGAACACTGAAGCTTTCTTT.

This clonotype appeared many times. The V and J genes are TRBV7-3 and TRBJ2-5, with D perhaps TRBD2 (6 bases). Germline V gene lookup returns CDR1 SGHTA and CDR2 FQGTGA. The CDR3 runs to 14 residues. V was shortened by 4 bases and J by 5 bases, with 14 bases between the two germline ends. CDR3 in amino acids: CASSSEEGWETQYF. The CDR3 nucleotides are TGTGCCAGCAGCTCTGAGGAGGGTTGGGAGACCCAGTACTTC.

Comment on this clonotype: At one end the junction does not follow the germline gene, possibly because of a read error. The chain carries TRBV30 and TRBJ1-2, with D unresolved. CDR3 length equals 11 residues. The germline V gene encodes CDR1 GTSNPN and CDR2 SVGIG (reference sequence). The CDR3 nucleotides read TGTGCCTGGAGGAGCAACTATGGCCACACCTTC. Translation: CAWRSNYGHTF. The complete variable domain, with remaining parts taken from reference TRBV30 and TRBJ1-2, reads SQTIHQWPATLVQPVGSPLSLECTVEGTSNPNLYWYRQAAGRGLQLLFYSVGIGQISSEVPQNLSASRPQDRQFILSSKKLLLSDSGFYLCAWRSNYGHTFGSGTRLTVV.

This clonotype was recorded many times. The chain uses TRBV7-9 and TRBJ1-6; 7 bases match TRBD1. CDR1 SEHNR and CDR2 FQNEAQ come from the germline V gene (reference sequence). Trimming at V came to 3 bases and at J to 0 bases, leaving 2 bases not matched to a gene. The CDR3 is 16 residues long. CDR3 nucleotides: TGTGCCAGCAGCTTGGACAGGAGCTCCTATAATTCACCCCTCCACTTT. This encodes CASSLDRSSYNSPLHF.

As regards this clonotype: Sequence at one end of the junction differs from germline and may be a read error. The chain joins TRBV2 to TRBJ2-7, with TRBD2 matching 9 bases. The length of the CDR3 is 15 residues. Germline V gene data show CDR1 as SNHLY and CDR2 as FYNNEI. The DNA for the CDR3 is TGTGCCAGCAGTAAAGCTAGCGGGGACTCCTACGAGCAGTACTTC. It is translated as CASSKASGDSYEQYF.